This TCR beta chain was retrieved from a study of blood T cell repertoires in COVID-19. Whole-study context: T cells, B-cell-depleted T cells, or PBMCs provided the cDNA or gDNA that served as material.

The CDR3 extends over 15 amino acids. Germline CDR1 and CDR2: SNHLY and FYNNEI. V lost 3 bases, J lost 9 bases, and 15 bases lay in between. Methods used by the authors: Counts of nucleated cells, estimated from reference gene primer amplification, were obtained. The assay was immunoSEQ multiplex PCR, and TCRdb's table has in-frame clones only and misses some. The V and J calls and clone size are taken from that table; D and trimming were inferred from the DNA. The top ten clones hold around 40% of a sample with about 83,000 clones, roughly 88% of them seen once. The receptor was isolated from a human donor in a cohort sampled during active COVID-19. V is TRBV2 and J is TRBJ1-6, with D uncertain. The specimen was peripheral blood. DNA for the CDR3: TGTGCCAGCAGTGACACCTCCATTGGAGTTTCACCCCTCCACTTT. It yields the protein CASSDTSIGVSPLHF.